This is a list of T cell receptor beta chains from one sample in a study of blood T cells in healthy people across ages. MiXCR, run by TCRdb on the 5' RACE reads, gives a single entry per CDR3 protein. The sample holds over 1,500,000 distinct CDR3 sequences, about 50% seen once. The sample was blood. These receptors were obtained from a woman between 35 and 50 years old in good health. CDR3s leave out the opening cysteine and the closing phenylalanine or tryptophan.

TRBV20-1	TRBJ2-5	SAPRLAGGHGETQY
TRBV4-3	TRBJ2-3	ASSRRLAGSADTQY
TRBV6-5	TRBJ2-7	ASSLSGQGDEQY
TRBV3-1	TRBJ2-1	ASSQDIGGTYNEQF
TRBV7-9	TRBJ2-7	ASSWDRSSEEQY
TRBV28	TRBJ2-3	ASSLGRPPIRTDTQY
TRBV12-3/TRBV12-4	TRBJ1-2	ASSIRQGAGGYT
TRBV6-2/TRBV6-3	TRBJ2-1	ASSQGTVPF
TRBV18	TRBJ2-1	ASSPDRGRRRYNEQF
TRBV28	TRBJ2-1	ASKGGRSRSQEQF
TRBV12-3/TRBV12-4	TRBJ2-1	ASISGAGYEQF
TRBV4-1	TRBJ2-4	ASSQGGLAGLGKNIQY
TRBV5-1	TRBJ1-2	ASSTGDSYGYT
TRBV28	TRBJ2-6	ASSLPGPVGANVLT
TRBV6-5	TRBJ2-5	ASSYRGADAETQY
TRBV6-2/TRBV6-3	TRBJ2-1	ANSRYQGPPYNEQF
TRBV29-1	TRBJ2-7	SVVWVEGTYEQY
TRBV6-2/TRBV6-3	TRBJ1-2	ASSRTGPNYGYT
TRBV27	TRBJ1-2	ASSSSQGAPNYGYT
TRBV15	TRBJ2-3	ATAGTSGTRDTQY